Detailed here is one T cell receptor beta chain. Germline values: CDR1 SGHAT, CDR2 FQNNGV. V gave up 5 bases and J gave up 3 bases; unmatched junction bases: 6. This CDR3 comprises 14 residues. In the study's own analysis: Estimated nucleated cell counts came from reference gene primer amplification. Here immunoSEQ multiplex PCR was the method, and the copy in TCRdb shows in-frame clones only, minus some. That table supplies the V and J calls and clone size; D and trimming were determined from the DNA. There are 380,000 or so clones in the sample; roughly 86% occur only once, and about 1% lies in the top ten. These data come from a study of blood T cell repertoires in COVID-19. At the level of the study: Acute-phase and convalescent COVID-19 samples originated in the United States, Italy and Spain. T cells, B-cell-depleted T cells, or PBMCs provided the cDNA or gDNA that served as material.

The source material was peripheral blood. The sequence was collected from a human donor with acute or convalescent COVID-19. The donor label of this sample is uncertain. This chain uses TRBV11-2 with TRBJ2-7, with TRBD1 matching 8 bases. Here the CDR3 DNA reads TGTGCCAGCAGCACCGGGACAGGTATCTACGAGCAGTACTTC. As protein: CASSTGTGIYEQYF.